This passage covers 21 T cell receptor beta chains from one sample sequenced in a study of T cells in Graves' hyperthyroidism and ophthalmopathy. RNA transcripts served as the template for amplifying TCR beta CDR3 regions. First-round RT-PCR of the TCR CDR3 relied on the HTBI primer set. TCRdb reprocessed the multiplex PCR reads with MiXCR, giving one entry per CDR3 protein. The sample comprises 700,000 to 950,000 distinct CDR3 sequences, under 45% of which are singletons, and around 30% rests with the top ten. The sequencing sample was made of blood. The receptors stem from a woman aged 40 to 55 with Graves' hyperthyroidism.

The chain joins TRBV6-1 to TRBJ2-6; D might be TRBD1 (5 bases). The V end was cut by 5 bases, the J end by 4 bases, with 6 bases between. The CDR3 has 13 residues. CDR1 MNHNS and CDR2 SASEGT come from the germline V gene. The CDR3 loop reads CASSRQGANVLTF. The DNA for the CDR3 is TGTGCCAGCAGTCGACAGGGGGCCAACGTCCTGACTTTC.

With respect to this clonotype: At one of its ends the junction is not consistent with the germline gene, which may arise from a read error. The rearrangement joins TRBV6-9 to TRBJ1-1, with TRBD1 matching over 7 bases. This CDR3 has 12 amino acids. Germline CDR1 is MNHGY and CDR2 is SVAAGI. The CDR3 region is CASSHSGTEALF. For the CDR3, the DNA is TGTGCCAGCAGTCATTCGGGGACAGAAGCTCTCTTT.

This clonotype was observed at least ten times. The CDR3 DNA reads as TGTGCCAGCAGTAGTGACAGGGGCTATGGCTACACCTTC. Its translation is CASSSDRGYGYTF. This chain links TRBV7-2 with TRBJ1-2; 8 positions agree with TRBD1. The CDR3 has 13 amino acids. Trimming at V came to 6 bases and at J to 4 bases, leaving 4 bases not matched to a gene. The germline V gene encodes CDR1 SGHTA and CDR2 FQGNSA. Complete variable domain (other parts from reference TRBV7-2 and TRBJ1-2): GAGVSQSPSNKVTEKGKDVELRCDPISGHTALYWYRQSLGQGLEFLIYFQGNSAPDKSGLPSDRFSAERTGGSVSTLTIQRTQQEDSAVYLCASSSDRGYGYTFGSGTRLTVV.

This clonotype was observed at least ten times. V and J are TRBV10-3 and TRBJ2-2; D gene unclear. CDR1 and CDR2 (germline): ENHRY, SYGVKD. The CDR3 is made up of 14 amino acids. The V end lost 6 bases, the J end lost 2 bases, and 10 bases lay between the germline ends. The CDR3 DNA is TGTGCCATCAGGAATGAGGCTAACACCGGGGAGCTGTTTTTT. It specifies CAIRNEANTGELFF.

This clonotype was seen repeatedly, ten times or more. The chain joins TRBV20-1 to TRBJ1-5; a possible D gene is TRBD1 (6 bases). V lost 6 bases and J lost 7, with 16 bases in between. This CDR3 region has 13 residues. The germline gives CDR1 DFQATT, CDR2 SNEGSKA (reference sequence). The CDR3 is CSAGGGSGQPQHF. The CDR3 DNA is TGCAGTGCAGGGGGTGGTTCAGGGCAGCCCCAGCATTTT.

The chain is built from TRBV30 and TRBJ2-7, with a tentative D call TRBD1 (6 bases). Germline-derived CDR1 and CDR2 are GTSNPN and SVGIG (reference sequence). V lost 1 base, J lost 4 bases, and 14 bases lay in between. There are 14 residues in the CDR3. The CDR3 nucleotides are TGTGCCTGGAGTGGTGGACAGAACGGGTACGAGCAGTACTTC. The encoded protein is CAWSGGQNGYEQYF.

CDR3 sequence: CASSYSSGVNPYEQYF. CDR3 bases: TGTGCCAGCAGTTACTCTTCCGGGGTTAACCCCTACGAGCAGTACTTC. The chain has TRBV6-5 and TRBJ2-7; D might be TRBD2 (5 bases). Looked up from germline, CDR1 is MNHEY and CDR2 is SVGAGI. V lost 0 bases and J 2 bases, leaving 14 bases between the germline ends. This CDR3 spans 16 amino acids.

This clonotype has more than one count but fewer than ten. The chain links TRBV24-1 to TRBJ1-1; no definite D call. V was pared by 0 bases and J by 7 bases, with 5 bases between. There are 12 residues in the CDR3. Germline CDR1 and CDR2: KGHDR and SFDVKD. CDR3 loop: CATSDLTDEAFF. CDR3 DNA sequence: TGTGCCACCAGTGATTTGACAGATGAAGCTTTCTTT.

This clonotype was recorded a few times. This chain joins TRBV7-2 and TRBJ2-6; possibly TRBD1 for D (8 bases). Germline assignment: CDR1 SGHTA and CDR2 FQGNSA. V was trimmed by 4 bases and J by 6 bases, leaving 19 bases between them. The CDR3 length is 17 residues. CDR3 DNA sequence: TGTGCCAGCAGCTCACCACAGGGGGGGGTGGAGGCCAACGTCCTGACTTTC. It is translated as CASSSPQGGVEANVLTF. The full variable domain, rest sourced from reference TRBV7-2 and TRBJ2-6, is GAGVSQSPSNKVTEKGKDVELRCDPISGHTALYWYRQSLGQGLEFLIYFQGNSAPDKSGLPSDRFSAERTGGSVSTLTIQRTQQEDSAVYLCASSSPQGGVEANVLTFGAGSRLTVL.

Ten or more counts support this clonotype. The V call is TRBV5-1, the J call TRBJ2-6; D not certain. Germline lookup yields CDR1 SGHRS and CDR2 YFSETQ. This CDR3 region has 15 residues. The V and J ends lost 4 bases and 0 bases respectively, with 8 bases between them. CDR3 bases: TGCGCCAGCAGCCGGGCGCCCTCTGGGGCCAACGTCCTGACTTTC. Protein product: CASSRAPSGANVLTF.

This clonotype appeared a single time. A much more abundant neighbour one base away suggests this may be a read error. No conserved phenylalanine or tryptophan ends this CDR3, so it is likely a read error. The chain links TRBV20-1 to TRBJ1-1, with D possibly TRBD1 on 5 matching bases. Trimming stripped 6 bases from V and 9 bases from J, with 14 bases between. The CDR3 totals 11 residues. Germline CDR1 DFQATT, CDR2 SNEGSKA (reference sequence). In nucleotides, the CDR3 is TGCAGTGCCCTTACAGGAAACCAAGCTTTCCTT. Translated: CSALTGNQAFL.

This clonotype was recorded at least ten times. The CDR3 sequence: CASSLGSSVGYTF. CDR3 nucleotide sequence: TGTGCCAGCAGCTTAGGCAGCTCGGTTGGCTACACCTTC. The V and J genes are TRBV11-2 and TRBJ1-2; D call uncertain. Trimming took 1 base from V and 7 from J, leaving 10 bases between them. CDR1 is SGHAT and CDR2 is FQNNGV in the germline V gene. The CDR3 is 13 residues long. Full variable domain (outside the CDR3, taken from reference TRBV11-2 and TRBJ1-2): EAGVAQSPRYKIIEKRQSVAFWCNPISGHATLYWYQQILGQGPKLLIQFQNNGVVDDSQLPKDRFSAERLKGVDSTLKIQPAKLEDSAVYLCASSLGSSVGYTFGSGTRLTVV.

The V and J genes are TRBV5-6 and TRBJ2-7; 9 positions agree with TRBD1. Germline CDR1 is SGHDT and CDR2 is YYEEEE. This CDR3 spans 20 amino acids. V shed 4 bases and J 0 bases; nucleotides not matched to a gene: 20. As DNA, the CDR3 is TGTGCCAGCAGCCGGAAGGACAGGGGACTACCCTTCGTAAGCTCCTACGAGCAGTACTTC. It is translated as CASSRKDRGLPFVSSYEQYF.

This clonotype was seen at least ten times. The J gene is TRBJ2-5, the V gene TRBV10-3; 8 bases fit TRBD1. Germline values: CDR1 ENHRY, CDR2 SYGVKD. The V gene end was trimmed by 6 bases and the J gene end by 1 base; junction bases not matched to a gene: 4. The CDR3 totals 14 residues. CDR3 loop: CAIRGQGIQETQYF. The CDR3 nucleotides are TGTGCCATCAGAGGACAGGGTATCCAAGAGACCCAGTACTTC.

The J gene is TRBJ2-5, the V gene TRBV12-3 or TRBV12-4, with TRBD2 matching over 8 bases. V shed 6 bases, J shed 2 bases, and the junction held 8 bases outside the gene matches. The CDR3 consists of 15 residues. CDR3 in amino acids: CASSPSGSGQETQYF. In DNA form, the CDR3 reads TGTGCCAGCAGCCCGAGCGGGAGCGGTCAAGAGACCCAGTACTTC.

The chain uses TRBV2 and TRBJ1-3, with 9 nucleotides matching TRBD1. Germline CDR1 reads SNHLY; CDR2 reads FYNNEI. The trim removed 1 base at V and 4 bases at J, leaving 5 bases unmatched. The CDR3 is 16 amino acids. The CDR3 region is CASSEDRGQRGNTIYF. The CDR3 DNA reads TGTGCCAGCAGTGAAGACAGGGGGCAGAGGGGAAACACCATATATTTT.

This clonotype has a count of ten or more. The rearrangement links TRBV6-5 to TRBJ1-2; perhaps TRBD1 as D (5 bases). Trimming cost V 2 bases and J 8 bases, with 12 bases left between them. From germline, CDR1 is MNHEY and CDR2 SVGAGI. The CDR3 sequence is 13 residues long. The CDR3 is CASSYGAAKGYTF. CDR3 coding DNA: TGTGCCAGCAGTTACGGGGCAGCAAAAGGCTACACCTTC.

This chain links TRBV27 with TRBJ1-3; TRBD1 matches 7 bases. J gave up 2 bases and V 6 bases, and 7 bases lay outside the gene matches. The CDR3 sequence is 15 residues long. The germline CDR1 and CDR2 sequences are MNHEY and SMNVEV (reference sequence). The CDR3 coding sequence is TGTGCCAGCAGAGACCCAGGGGGGACTGGAAACACCATATATTTT. Protein: CASRDPGGTGNTIYF.

This sequence joins TRBV19 and TRBJ2-1; possibly TRBD1 or TRBD2 for D (5 bases each). The CDR3 totals 16 residues. V was shortened by 6 bases and J by 5 bases, with 20 bases between the two germline ends. Germline values: CDR1 LNHDA, CDR2 SQIVND (reference sequence). The CDR3 DNA reads as TGTGCCAGTAGCACTACAACCGTGGGGCGGGACAATGAGCAGTTCTTC. Amino acids: CASSTTTVGRDNEQFF.

There are a few counts of this clonotype. The chain employs TRBV4-1 and TRBJ1-1; D unclear. The germline V gene encodes CDR1 MGHRA and CDR2 YSYEKL. With 0 bases removed from V and 2 bases from J, the gap between germline ends came to 7 bases. The CDR3 length is 14 residues. DNA for the CDR3: TGCGCCAGCAGCCAAGAAAGACTAAACACTGAAGCTTTCTTT. Residues: CASSQERLNTEAFF.

This clonotype was found a few times. The chain recombines TRBV2 with TRBJ1-4; TRBD1 aligns across 9 bases. Germline lookup yields CDR1 SNHLY and CDR2 FYNNEI. The CDR3 is made up of 15 amino acids. V lost 4 bases and J lost 7; bases outside the gene matches: 7. The CDR3 is CASSAPGQGSEKLFF. As DNA, the CDR3 is TGTGCCAGCAGTGCCCCGGGACAGGGTTCTGAAAAACTGTTTTTT.